This paragraph covers one T cell receptor (beta chain) sequence. This record comes from a study of shared clonotypes between healthy human individuals. Study details: With ages of 18 to 49, the donors were a couple of women and three men.

Sequencing was performed with immunoSEQ multiplex PCR; in TCRdb, only in-frame clones are kept and a portion is missing. The sample holds some 1,600,000 clones, approximately 98% seen once. The CDR3 sequence is 13 residues long. Germline CDR1 is SQVTM and CDR2 is ANQGSEA. Trimming took 4 bases from V and 5 from J; bases not matched to a gene: 4. The specimen sequenced was naive CD4+ T cells sorted from blood. This sample's subset: CD45RA+ positively selected. J is TRBJ1-5 and V is TRBV29-1; 8 positions match TRBD1. This receptor was identified in a man in his thirties or forties in good health. The CDR3 DNA is TGCAGCGTTGCGGGACAGGTTGATCAGCCCCAGCATTTT. This gives the protein CSVAGQVDQPQHF.